This T cell receptor (beta chain) was observed in a study of Ad26.COV2.S vaccination and SARS-CoV-2 variants. Study-level background: Donor was in the COV1001 Ad26.COV2.S trial arm. Intramuscular Ad26.COV2.S at 5x10^10 or 1x10^11 viral particles.

Remarks on this clone: Antigen: not known.

Clones were read by immunoSEQ multiplex PCR, and TCRdb kept only the in-frame ones, dropping some. The sample has some 400,000 clones, around 91% seen once; the top ten hold about 1.9%. Broader study findings: Non-spike TCR breadth did not differ much between vaccine and placebo recipients.

Treatment specified: about 20 received Ad26.COV2.S at low or high dose, single or two shots; about five received placebo; per-sample allocation not given. On day 63 after the first injection, vaccine and placebo recipients gave samples. Spike of the Wuhan-strain SARS-CoV-2 was expressed by an Ad26 vector, which formed the vaccine. The sample here was peripheral blood, taken in a trial of Ad26.COV2.S vaccine versus placebo. This receptor was obtained from a person between 18 and 65 years old who received the Ad26.COV2.S COVID-19 vaccine or a placebo.

This CDR3 reads CAIRDPRAGELFF. CDR3 sequence (DNA): TGTGCCATCAGGGACCCCAGGGCCGGGGAGCTGTTTTTT. The chain has TRBV10-3 and TRBJ2-2, with D possibly matching TRBD1 (5 bases). The germline V gene encodes CDR1 ENHRY and CDR2 SYGVKD. CDR3 length equals 13 residues. V was pared by 6 bases and J by 6 bases, with 11 bases between.